This T cell receptor beta chain was found in a study of blood T cell repertoires in COVID-19 (dated by TCRdb to 2020 to 2022). Looking at the study overall: Samples covering the acute and convalescent phases of COVID-19 were provided by collaborators in the United States, Italy and Spain. The material from the prospective study consisted of cDNA or gDNA derived from T cells, B-cell-depleted T cells, or PBMCs. Deeply sampled blood TCRbeta repertoires from subjects exposed to, actively infected with, or recovered from COVID-19 were included in the dataset. The repertoires were released in a freely available public database meant as a resource for research on the immune response to SARS-CoV-2. Samples came from the ongoing ImmuneRACE study (first 160 participants) plus 1,254 subjects from 6 global collaborators. A de-identified subject ID, COVID-19 status, age in years and sex were almost always included in the sample metadata. Where HLA class I and class II types were available, the types were taken from metadata supplied by the sample provider, not from assay-based typing. What the study reported, not specific to this receptor: How much clinical and demographic metadata was included differed by source and by participant, and the metadata was provided uncurated.

V is shortened by 2 bases, J by 0 bases, and the region joining them spans 17 bases. The germline V gene supplies CDR1 KGHSH and CDR2 LQKENI. From its cysteine to its phenylalanine, the CDR3 spans 19 amino acids. Only the CDR3 DNA is retained, 57 bases long and in frame from the first base. Participants in the prospective study were enrolled through a virtual design, were aged about 18 to 100 years, and lived in roughly 24 United States geographic areas. To assign participants to cohorts, the prospective study relied on clinical history that participants themselves reported in a screening survey and a study questionnaire. ImmuneRACE Cohort 3 recovered participants were defined by two consecutive negative NP/OP PCR tests, healthcare professional clearance, or symptom resolution. In the prospective study, whole blood, serum and a nasopharyngeal or oropharyngeal swab were collected from each participant by mobile phlebotomists. Over a roughly 2-month period, participants in the prospective study had the option of providing additional blood draws and questionnaires. Before DNA extraction, prospective study blood samples were shipped either frozen or at room temperature.

Concerning this clone: What this receptor recognizes is not known. No base qualities exist here, and no much larger clone lies one base off it.

TCRbeta CDR3 regions were amplified from genomic DNA using the immunoSEQ Assay, a bias-controlled multiplex PCR. On the authors' methods: Nucleated cell counts per sample were estimated from amplification of reference gene primers within the assay. To quantify the absolute abundance of each unique TCRbeta CDR3 rearrangement, sequence reads were collapsed and filtered. For each sample, productive Simpson clonality was calculated as the square root of Simpson's diversity index over productive rearrangements. The immuneACCESS repertoire file appears here via TCRdb, limited to in-frame rearrangements. These files lack a portion of the clones; in checked studies, under half of the deficit traces to unresolved V genes, and the cause of the others is not known. V and J calls and clone size are those listed in that table; D and trimming were worked out from the DNA. This sample holds roughly 400,000 clones; about 90% were observed only once. Clones ranked in the top ten supply 0.6% of the sample.

The source is a man younger than 30 who had recovered from COVID-19. This sequence uses TRBV18 and TRBJ2-6; the D gene identity is not certain. Sequencing was carried out using PBMCs or T cells enriched from blood (not recorded which). The CDR3 reads CASSPYGPSFASGANVLTF. The sequence in DNA is TGTGCCAGCTCACCATATGGCCCCTCCTTCGCCTCTGGGGCCAACGTCCTGACTTTC.